This T cell receptor beta chain is from a study of T-cell memory formation after mild COVID-19. Study overall: Each donor largely had its own TCR clusters.

5'RACE primed at constant segments yielded TCR alpha and TCR beta cDNA libraries bearing sample barcodes and UMIs. From the 5' RACE reads, TCRdb called clonotypes with MiXCR, one entry per CDR3 protein. The repertoire consists of 150,000 or so distinct CDR3 sequences, with more than 12% occurring once and the leading ten covering 14%. V shed 4 bases and J shed 0 bases, with 9 bases lying between them. This CDR3 region has 14 residues. The germline gives CDR1 DFQATT, CDR2 SNEGSKA (reference sequence). This clonotype was counted between two and nine times. The antigen remains unidentified. Study-wide points: Clones that contracted from day 15 to 85 had balanced CD4/CD8; later expanders were CD4+ biased. SARS-CoV-2 specificity of second-wave clones peaking day 37 was unconfirmed.

The chain recombines TRBV20-1 with TRBJ2-2, with D unclear. The sample consisted of PBMCs or a T cell subset sorted from them (not recorded which). The sequence came from an adult woman who had mild COVID-19 (a few samples of this study predate the infection). Cell type and time point are not known. The CDR3 reads CSAKGPSNTGELFF. The CDR3 nucleotides are TGCAGTGCTAAGGGTCCCTCGAACACCGGGGAGCTGTTTTTT.